These T cell receptor beta chains were read from a single sample in a study of T cell responses to AZD1222 COVID-19 vaccine. TCRdb's table, derived via immunoSEQ multiplex PCR, lists solely in-frame clones and lacks some. The data show 150,000 to 200,000 clones, with approximately 87% seen just once and 2.7% held by the top ten. Sequenced material: peripheral blood, taken on day 0 of MenACWY control vaccination. The receptors come from an adult in good health. The CDR3 runs from the conserved cysteine through the conserved F or W. The D gene is left open where the match is weak. Clone size is stated in some rows and not others, as once, few, many or a class when expanded.

d_call	clone_size	v_call	j_call	cdr3_aa	cdr3_nt
-	-	TRBV2	TRBJ2-7	CASTRDSYEQYF	TGTGCCAGCACGAGGGACTCCTACGAGCAGTACTTC
-	-	TRBV2	TRBJ1-4	CASSDPGEADEKLFF	TGTGCCAGCAGTGACCCAGGGGAGGCTGATGAAAAACTGTTTTTT
TRBD1	-	TRBV5-1	TRBJ2-1	CASSADRANEQFF	TGCGCCAGCAGCGCTGACAGGGCAAATGAGCAGTTCTTC
-	-	TRBV4-2	TRBJ2-1	CASSPEDSPNEQFF	TGTGCCAGCAGCCCCGAGGACTCTCCCAATGAGCAGTTCTTC
-	-	TRBV19	TRBJ1-2	CASSISLILGYGYTF	TGTGCCAGTAGTATATCTCTCATCCTAGGCTATGGCTACACCTTC
-	-	TRBV6-1	TRBJ2-2	CASSDGPAAGELFF	TGTGCCAGCAGTGACGGGCCCGCGGCCGGGGAGCTGTTTTTT
TRBD2	-	TRBV5-8	TRBJ2-2	CASNPLTTSGEFTGELFF	TGTGCCAGCAACCCATTAACCACTAGCGGGGAATTCACCGGGGAGCTGTTTTTT
TRBD1	-	TRBV5-1	TRBJ2-7	CASRVRTGGSYEQYF	TGCGCCAGCAGGGTAAGGACAGGGGGGTCCTACGAGCAGTACTTC
-	-	TRBV20-1	TRBJ1-2	CSASLDLNYGYTF	TGCAGTGCTAGTCTAGATCTTAACTATGGCTACACCTTC
TRBD2	-	TRBV6-5	TRBJ2-5	CASSYGLGGETQYF	TGTGCCAGCAGCTACGGGTTGGGGGGGGAGACCCAGTACTTC
TRBD1	-	TRBV2	TRBJ2-7	CASSTDRVEQYF	TGTGCCAGCAGCACCGACAGGGTTGAGCAGTACTTC
-	-	TRBV5-1	TRBJ2-1	CASRFGSALYNEQFF	TGCGCCAGCAGGTTCGGGAGCGCCCTCTACAATGAGCAGTTCTTC
TRBD1	once	TRBV6-5	TRBJ1-5	CASSLGTANQPQHF	TGTGCCAGCAGTCTCGGGACAGCTAATCAGCCCCAGCATTTT
TRBD1	-	TRBV29-1	TRBJ1-1	CSFQGGANTEAFF	TGCAGCTTCCAGGGGGGCGCGAACACTGAAGCTTTCTTT
-	-	TRBV28	TRBJ2-5	CATAQETQYF	TGTGCCACCGCCCAAGAGACCCAGTACTTC
-	-	TRBV18	TRBJ2-5	CASSPGTEETQYF	TGTGCCAGCTCACCTGGGACTGAAGAGACCCAGTACTTC
TRBD1	many	TRBV2	TRBJ1-2	CASRGTGGFRVF	TGTGCCAGCAGAGGGACAGGGGGCTTTCGGGTCTTC
-	-	TRBV4-3	TRBJ1-1	CASSQEGTVAFF	TGCGCCAGCAGCCAAGAGGGGACCGTAGCTTTCTTT
-	-	TRBV9	TRBJ2-7	CASSDGESYEQYF	TGTGCCAGCAGCGATGGGGAATCCTACGAGCAGTACTTC
-	once	TRBV28	TRBJ2-3	CASSLRREVRTDTQYF	TGTGCCAGCAGTTTACGCAGGGAGGTCCGCACAGATACGCAGTATTTT
-	-	TRBV4-3	TRBJ1-2	CASSQEFTTGLDGYTF	TGCGCCAGCAGCCAAGAATTTACAACAGGGTTGGATGGCTACACCTTC
-	-	TRBV7-6	TRBJ2-1	CASSFSAGDNEQFF	TGTGCCAGCAGCTTCTCTGCGGGCGACAATGAGCAGTTCTTC
TRBD1	-	TRBV27	TRBJ2-7	CASGATGASYEQYF	TGTGCCAGCGGGGCCACAGGGGCGTCCTACGAGCAGTACTTC
-	few	TRBV30	TRBJ2-7	CAWSVTPYEQYF	TGTGCCTGGAGTGTAACGCCCTACGAGCAGTACTTC
TRBD1	-	TRBV29-1	TRBJ2-7	CSVAPGTGGTYEQYF	TGCAGCGTCGCCCCCGGGACAGGGGGCACCTACGAGCAGTACTTC
TRBD1	-	TRBV27	TRBJ2-7	CASSSGTGYEQYF	TGTGCCAGCAGTTCTGGGACAGGCTACGAGCAGTACTTC
-	-	TRBV29-1	TRBJ2-1	CSEAADPRNEQFF	TGCAGCGAGGCAGCGGACCCCCGAAATGAGCAGTTCTTC
-	-	TRBV5-5	TRBJ1-3	CASSLPPRAGNTIYF	TGTGCCAGCAGCTTGCCCCCCAGGGCTGGAAACACCATATATTTT
-	few	TRBV6-5	TRBJ2-7	CASSYGGVYEQYF	TGTGCCAGCAGTTACGGAGGAGTCTACGAGCAGTACTTC
-	few	TRBV19	TRBJ1-5	CASSARNNQPQHF	TGTGCCAGTAGTGCACGGAACAATCAGCCCCAGCATTTT
TRBD2	-	TRBV5-6	TRBJ2-7	CASSLVGGYEQYF	TGTGCCAGCAGCTTGGTGGGGGGGTACGAGCAGTACTTC
TRBD1	-	TRBV9	TRBJ1-2	CASSDQRGLFYGYTF	TGTGCCAGCAGCGACCAGAGGGGGCTTTTCTATGGCTACACCTTC
-	-	TRBV7-3	TRBJ2-5	CASSDRDGLQETQYF	TGTGCCAGCAGCGACCGGGACGGACTACAAGAGACCCAGTACTTC
-	-	TRBV12-3/TRBV12-4	TRBJ2-7	CASSLGDYEQYF	TGTGCCAGCAGTTTAGGGGACTACGAGCAGTACTTC
TRBD2	once	TRBV6-4	TRBJ2-3	CASRAGAGSTDTQYF	TGTGCCAGCAGGGCGGGAGCGGGGAGCACAGATACGCAGTATTTT
TRBD1	-	TRBV7-9	TRBJ2-6	CASLTGRNSGANVLTF	TGTGCCAGCCTGACAGGGCGCAACTCTGGGGCCAACGTCCTGACTTTC
-	-	TRBV28	TRBJ2-7	CASSQGVVKLDYEQYF	TGTGCCAGCAGCCAAGGGGTCGTCAAGTTGGACTACGAGCAGTACTTC
-	once	TRBV28	TRBJ1-3	CASSLPPSVYSGNTIYF	TGTGCCAGCAGTTTACCCCCAAGCGTCTACTCTGGAAACACCATATATTTT
-	-	TRBV6-2/TRBV6-3	TRBJ1-6	CASSYSTGDPHSPLHF	TGTGCCAGCAGTTACTCTACGGGGGACCCTCATTCACCCCTCCACTTT
-	-	TRBV7-9	TRBJ1-2	CASSPRQSGSYGYTF	TGTGCCAGCAGCCCAAGACAGAGCGGGAGCTATGGCTACACCTTC
-	-	TRBV4-3	TRBJ2-3	CASSQEAAARGPDTQYF	TGCGCCAGCAGCCAAGAAGCTGCGGCCCGGGGACCAGATACGCAGTATTTT
TRBD1	once	TRBV12-3/TRBV12-4	TRBJ2-1	CASGDRGFNEQFF	TGTGCCAGCGGGGACAGAGGTTTCAATGAGCAGTTCTTC
TRBD1	-	TRBV6-5	TRBJ1-5	CASTLLGGGQPQHF	TGTGCCAGCACTCTCCTAGGGGGCGGTCAGCCCCAGCATTTT
-	-	TRBV12-3/TRBV12-4	TRBJ2-7	CASSLGIYEQYF	TGTGCCAGCAGCCTGGGCATATACGAGCAGTACTTC
TRBD2	-	TRBV30	TRBJ2-3	CAWSRLATDTQYF	TGTGCCTGGAGTCGACTAGCCACAGATACGCAGTATTTT
-	-	TRBV9	TRBJ1-1	CASSGYLNTEAFF	TGTGCCAGCAGCGGATACTTGAACACTGAAGCTTTCTTT
-	-	TRBV19	TRBJ1-2	CASSARDGIYGYTF	TGTGCCAGTAGTGCCCGGGACGGAATTTATGGCTACACCTTC
TRBD1	-	TRBV19	TRBJ2-7	CASSTTPGTDSYEQYF	TGTGCCAGTAGTACAACCCCCGGGACAGATTCCTACGAGCAGTACTTC
-	once	TRBV5-6	TRBJ1-1	CASSPVGGGTEAFF	TGTGCCAGCAGCCCCGTTGGGGGCGGCACTGAAGCTTTCTTT
-	-	TRBV28	TRBJ2-7	CATGAGIYEQYF	TGTGCCACGGGGGCGGGTATCTACGAGCAGTACTTC
TRBD1	-	TRBV7-2	TRBJ2-2	CASSSLPGQDQGTGELFF	TGTGCCAGCAGCTCCCTCCCGGGACAGGATCAAGGCACCGGGGAGCTGTTTTTT
-	few	TRBV18	TRBJ2-5	CASSPWQTQETQYF	TGTGCCAGCTCACCATGGCAGACCCAAGAGACCCAGTACTTC
-	-	TRBV9	TRBJ1-3	CASSVDGNSGNTIYF	TGTGCCAGCAGCGTAGATGGTAACTCTGGAAACACCATATATTTT
-	-	TRBV28	TRBJ2-3	CATLSGSTDTQYF	TGTGCCACCCTTAGCGGATCCACAGATACGCAGTATTTT
TRBD1	once	TRBV4-2	TRBJ2-2	CASSQGRTGQAGELFF	TGTGCCAGCAGCCAGGGAAGGACAGGTCAAGCCGGGGAGCTGTTTTTT
TRBD1	-	TRBV11-2	TRBJ1-2	CASSSTGGSIYGYTF	TGTGCCAGCAGCTCCACAGGGGGCAGTATCTATGGCTACACCTTC
-	-	TRBV15	TRBJ2-1	CATSRRTDPVYNEQFF	TGTGCCACCAGCAGGCGGACCGACCCGGTATACAATGAGCAGTTCTTC